Following are 4 T cell receptor beta chains from one sample sequenced in a study of T cell repertoires in aging, cancer and after chemotherapy. TRB rearrangements spanning V, D and J were amplified using mixed TRB-A/B primers. One entry per CDR3 protein, called by TCRdb with MiXCR from the multiplex PCR reads. The table shows 10,000 to 15,000 distinct CDR3 sequences, with 35% to 45% occurring only once. Amplification of TCR beta used genomic DNA extracted from peripheral blood. The sequenced sample consisted of blood. The receptors derive from a human donor in good health. The donor label of this sample is uncertain.

The chain recombines TRBV19 with TRBJ1-1; TRBD1 is a possible D gene (5 bases). With 5 bases removed from V and 0 bases from J, the gap between germline ends came to 10 bases. This CDR3 is built from 14 residues. Looked up from germline, CDR1 is LNHDA and CDR2 is SQIVND (reference sequence). CDR3 coding DNA: TGTGCCAGTAGTTTTGGACAAGTGAACACTGAAGCTTTCTTT. Translation gives CASSFGQVNTEAFF.

The rearrangement links TRBV6-1 to TRBJ1-2; 7 bases align to TRBD1. V lost 6 bases to trimming and J lost 1 base; unmatched junction nucleotides: 5. Germline lookup yields CDR1 MNHNS and CDR2 SASEGT. This CDR3 spans 14 amino acids. The CDR3, as DNA: TGTGCCAGCAGGGCAGGGGGTAATAACTATGGCTACACCTTC. Translating gives CASRAGGNNYGYTF.

The rearrangement joins TRBV11-3 to TRBJ2-7, with a possible D match to TRBD2 (5 bases). CDR3 length: 18 amino acids. The V and J ends lost 3 bases and 1 base respectively, with 22 bases between them. Germline CDR1 is SGHNT and CDR2 is YENEEA. The CDR3 DNA reads TGTGCCAGCAGCTTTAAGGCCGCAGCCTTCCGCGGGTCCTACGAGCAGTACTTC. Amino acid sequence: CASSFKAAAFRGSYEQYF.

In its sample, this clonotype is medium-sized. This chain uses TRBV29-1 with TRBJ2-3; D not resolved. This CDR3 contains 11 residues. The ends were cut back, 2 bases at V and 9 bases at J, with 9 bases in the middle. Germline V lookup: CDR1 SQVTM, CDR2 ANQGSEA. The CDR3 loop reads CSVERGRTQYF. CDR3 coding DNA: TGCAGCGTTGAACGAGGAAGGACGCAGTATTTT.